This TCR beta chain is from a study of molecular identifiers for immune sequencing clone quantification. General observations from the study: Identical TCR molecules can share a barcode, and this sharing could underestimate highly expanded clone sizes.

Bulk TCR library preparation followed previously described methods with listed TCR primers. TCRdb itself ran the PCR reads through MiXCR, one entry per CDR3 protein. The repertoire includes 68,000 or so distinct CDR3 sequences, 15% to 20% of them detected once, and under 1.5% sits in the top ten. A remark on this clonotype: What it recognizes is unknown. Since a much larger clone is just one base distant, this may be a read error.

The TCR sequence derives from a human donor in good health. Some libraries in this study had Jurkat cell RNA spiked in. The sequencing sample was made of naive CD8+ T cells from blood, with Jurkat cell RNA spiked in. Stated subset: FACS-sorted CD8+CD4-CCR7+CD45RA+ naive T cells.

The CDR3 protein is CAGSLWDPSDTQYF. The DNA of the CDR3 is TGTGCCGGCAGTTTATGGGACCCGTCAGATACGCAGTATTTT. The rearrangement links TRBV27 to TRBJ2-3, with D tentatively TRBD1 or TRBD2 (5 bases each). The germline V gene encodes CDR1 MNHEY and CDR2 SMNVEV (reference sequence). CDR3 length: 14 residues.